These 18 T cell receptor beta chains share one sample of origin, sequenced in a study of blood T cell repertoires in COVID-19. The data were produced by immunoSEQ multiplex PCR, yet TCRdb's version contains in-frame clones alone and is incomplete. The sample includes 200,000 to 250,000 clones, 75% to 90% of them seen just once. Input material: PBMCs or T cells enriched from blood (not recorded which). All receptors come from a woman in her twenties or thirties who had been exposed to COVID-19.

V is TRBV30 and J is TRBJ1-2; 12 positions agree with TRBD1. CDR1 GTSNPN and CDR2 SVGIG come from the germline V gene (reference sequence). Trimming at V came to 2 bases and at J to 7 bases, leaving 5 bases not matched to a gene. The CDR3 spans 14 residues. The CDR3 coding sequence is TGTGCCTGGAGTATGGGACAGGGGGCGAGTGGCTACACCTTC. Amino acid sequence: CAWSMGQGASGYTF.

The CDR3 bases are TGTGCCAGCAGCCTAACAGGGGGCGACATGAACACTGAAGCTTTCTTT. Amino acids: CASSLTGGDMNTEAFF. The V and J genes are TRBV11-2 and TRBJ1-1; 9 positions match TRBD1. Trimming at V came to 5 bases and at J to 0 bases, leaving 7 bases not matched to a gene. In germline, CDR1 is SGHAT, CDR2 FQNNGV. The CDR3 has 16 residues.

This clone was recorded only once. This chain connects TRBV7-6 to TRBJ2-1, with D unclear. This CDR3 has 15 amino acids. Trimming took off 5 bases at V and 0 bases at J, with 11 bases between the two ends. CDR1 and CDR2 from the germline V gene are SGHVS and FNYEAQ. CDR3 amino acids: CASSPSSSSYNEQFF. The CDR3 bases are TGTGCCAGCAGCCCCTCTTCGAGCTCCTACAATGAGCAGTTCTTC.

This clone was observed a few times. The chain joins TRBV15 to TRBJ1-4, with 9 bases aligning to TRBD1. CDR1 is LNHNV, CDR2 YYDKDF, per germline (reference sequence). With 0 bases clipped from V and 5 bases from J, the junction kept 4 bases outside the gene matches. The CDR3 is made up of 16 amino acids. CDR3 amino acids: CATSRELGQGNEKLFF. CDR3 DNA: TGTGCCACCAGCAGAGAATTGGGACAGGGAAATGAAAAACTGTTTTTT. Filled out from reference TRBV15 and TRBJ1-4, the complete variable domain reads DAMVIQNPRYQVTQFGKPVTLSCSQTLNHNVMYWYQQKSSQAPKLLFHYYDKDFNNEADTPDNFQSRRPNTSFCFLDIRSPGLGDTAMYLCATSRELGQGNEKLFFGSGTQLSVL.

The J gene is TRBJ1-2, the V gene TRBV15; D is possibly TRBD1 (5 bases). The CDR3 contains 15 residues. CDR1 and CDR2 from the germline V gene are LNHNV and YYDKDF (reference sequence). V lost 0 bases, J lost 5 bases, and 13 bases lay in between. The DNA of the CDR3 is TGTGCCACCAGCAGAGATGAGGCAGGGAGGTATGGCTACACCTTC. This gives the protein CATSRDEAGRYGYTF. The full variable domain, its missing parts supplied by reference TRBV15 and TRBJ1-2, is DAMVIQNPRYQVTQFGKPVTLSCSQTLNHNVMYWYQQKSSQAPKLLFHYYDKDFNNEADTPDNFQSRRPNTSFCFLDIRSPGLGDTAMYLCATSRDEAGRYGYTFGSGTRLTVV.

This clone occurred once. The chain has TRBV24-1 and TRBJ2-6; TRBD2 is a possible D gene (5 bases). The CDR3 is made up of 13 amino acids. CDR1 is KGHDR and CDR2 is SFDVKD in the germline V gene. Trimming removed 9 bases at V and 3 bases at J, with 8 bases between. CDR3 coding DNA: TGTGCCACCCGGGGTTTTGGGGCCAACGTCCTGACTTTC. Translating it yields CATRGFGANVLTF.

The gene calls are TRBV5-4 and TRBJ2-7; possible D gene TRBD2, 6 bases. Germline assignment: CDR1 SGHNT and CDR2 YYREEE (reference sequence). V was clipped by 2 bases and J by 4 bases, with 19 bases between them. This CDR3 is 16 amino acids long. In DNA form, the CDR3 reads TGTGCCAGCAGCTTCGAGGCGGGACCCATCCAATACGAGCAGTACTTC. This codes for CASSFEAGPIQYEQYF.

The chain couples TRBV2 to TRBJ2-7, with a weak D call TRBD1 (6 bases). Trimming took off 2 bases at V and 2 bases at J, with 13 bases between the two ends. This CDR3 contains 15 residues. CDR1 is SNHLY and CDR2 is FYNNEI in the germline V gene. The CDR3 sequence: CASSENGQFPYEQYF. DNA for the CDR3: TGTGCCAGCAGTGAAAACGGACAGTTCCCCTACGAGCAGTACTTC.

The CDR3 nucleotides read TGTGCCAGCAGCTTCGGTTTCAACAGGCAGGGGATCGACTACACCTTC. Translation gives CASSFGFNRQGIDYTF. The chain is built from TRBV5-5 and TRBJ1-2; D perhaps matches TRBD1 (6 bases). Germline CDR1 reads SGHKS; CDR2 reads YYEKEE (reference sequence). The CDR3 has 16 residues. V was trimmed by 2 bases and J by 10 bases, leaving 24 bases between them.

The gene calls are TRBV2 and TRBJ1-2, with D possibly TRBD1 on 6 matching bases. This CDR3 comprises 12 residues. V was trimmed by 3 bases and J by 8 bases, leaving 10 bases between them. The germline CDR1 and CDR2 sequences are SNHLY and FYNNEI. The CDR3 DNA sequence: TGTGCCAGCAGTGATGGGGGCACAGGCTACACCTTC. Encoded protein: CASSDGGTGYTF.

The V and J genes are TRBV10-1 and TRBJ2-7; TRBD1 aligns across 12 bases. The CDR3 runs 14 residues. Trimming cost V 4 bases and J 6 bases; bases outside gene matches: 4. Germline V gene sequence: CDR1 WNHNN, CDR2 SYGVQD (reference sequence). The CDR3 DNA reads TGCGCCAGCAGTGGGGGACAGGGGGCATTCGAGCAGTACTTC. Translated: CASSGGQGAFEQYF.

The V call is TRBV4-1, the J call TRBJ2-1; D unclear. This CDR3 spans 12 amino acids. Trimming took off 1 base at V and 6 bases at J, with 4 bases between the two ends. Germline CDR1 MGHRA, CDR2 YSYEKL. In nucleotides, the CDR3 is TGCGCCAGCAGCCAAGCTGTCAATGAGCAGTTCTTC. This codes for CASSQAVNEQFF.

The V gene is TRBV7-2, the J gene TRBJ2-7; 8 nucleotides line up with TRBD2. This CDR3 is built from 16 residues. The ends lost 5 bases at V and 4 bases at J; junction bases unmatched: 13. The germline V gene has CDR1 SGHTA and CDR2 FQGNSA. The CDR3 sequence is CASSRLTSGAPYEQYF. The CDR3 DNA follows: TGTGCCAGCAGCCGCTTAACTAGCGGAGCCCCATACGAGCAGTACTTC.

The CDR3 loop reads CASSYTSGYTGELFF. DNA for the CDR3: TGTGCCAGCAGCTATACTAGCGGATACACCGGGGAGCTGTTTTTT. This chain uses TRBV5-4 with TRBJ2-2, with 8 bases fitting TRBD2. Germline loops: CDR1 SGHNT, CDR2 YYREEE (reference sequence). The length of the CDR3 is 15 residues. The V and J ends lost 3 bases and 3 bases, in that order; junction bases with no gene match: 4.

This chain links TRBV11-2 with TRBJ1-5; weak D call: TRBD1 (5 bases). Per germline, CDR1 SGHAT and CDR2 FQNNGV. With 2 bases removed from V and 3 bases from J, the gap between germline ends came to 11 bases. CDR3 length: 15 residues. The CDR3 sequence: CASSLQRQLNQPQHF. In DNA form, the CDR3 reads TGTGCCAGCAGCTTACAGCGACAGCTCAATCAGCCCCAGCATTTT. The full variable domain, completed using reference TRBV11-2 and TRBJ1-5, is EAGVAQSPRYKIIEKRQSVAFWCNPISGHATLYWYQQILGQGPKLLIQFQNNGVVDDSQLPKDRFSAERLKGVDSTLKIQPAKLEDSAVYLCASSLQRQLNQPQHFGDGTRLSIL.

The V and J genes are TRBV5-5 and TRBJ2-1; 9 bases are a match to TRBD1. Germline V gene lookup returns CDR1 SGHKS and CDR2 YYEKEE (reference sequence). The junction had 9 bases not matched to a gene; V was cut back by 4 bases and J by 4 bases. The CDR3 has 16 amino acids. The CDR3 region is CASSPRDRGGYNEQFF. CDR3 bases: TGTGCCAGCAGCCCTCGAGACAGGGGGGGATACAATGAGCAGTTCTTC.

The chain is built from TRBV24-1 and TRBJ2-5; 8 nucleotides align to TRBD1. The germline CDR1 and CDR2 sequences are KGHDR and SFDVKD. The CDR3 consists of 17 residues. J gave up 8 bases and V 3 bases, and 16 bases lay outside the gene matches. The DNA of the CDR3 is TGTGCCACCAGTGATCCAAACGGACAGGGCCGCCAGGGTACCCAGTACTTC. It codes for CATSDPNGQGRQGTQYF.

This clone was recorded only once. The chain combines TRBV3-1 (or the pseudogene TRBV3-2) with TRBJ1-1; the D is unclear. Germline CDR1 is LGHDT and CDR2 is YNNKEL (reference sequence). The ends were cut back, 1 base at V and 1 base at J, with 7 bases in the middle. The CDR3 runs 14 residues. CDR3: CASSQVNRNTEAFF. DNA of the CDR3: TGTGCCAGCAGCCAAGTTAACAGGAACACTGAAGCTTTCTTT.